This T cell receptor (beta chain) stems from a study of CD8+ T cells in alopecia areata. Overall study: Twice daily, treated patients received 5 to 10 mg of oral tofacitinib. Severity scoring for treated patients was based on the percentage of affected scalp area.

Regarding treatment: oral pan-JAK inhibitor, 5-10 mg twice daily. Peripheral blood and lesional scalp punch biopsies came from alopecia areata patients. The CDR3 runs to 13 residues. Germline CDR1 is SQVTM and CDR2 is ANQGSEA. Trimming shortened V by 4 bases and J by 1 base, and 10 bases separated the two germline ends. Isolated RNA was reverse transcribed into cDNA used as the sequencing template. Generated by immunoSEQ multiplex PCR, the TCRdb table keeps only in-frame clones and is missing some. Of more than 200,000 clones detected, around three fifths appear once; the ten largest clones hold around 4.2%.

The rearrangement joins TRBV29-1 to TRBJ1-1; D remains ambiguous. Specimen: CD4+ T cells sorted from blood, collected at week 4, from a patient treated with tofacitinib. This sequence originates from a human donor with alopecia areata. This chain's CDR3 is CSVVSSWNTEAFF. The CDR3 DNA is TGCAGCGTTGTTTCCAGCTGGAACACTGAAGCTTTCTTT. The variable domain in full, with the rest retrieved from reference TRBV29-1 and TRBJ1-1, is SAVISQKPSRDICQRGTSLTIQCQVDSQVTMMFWYRQQPGQSLTLIATANQGSEATYESGFVIDKFPISRPNLTFSTLTVSNMSPEDSSIYLCSVVSSWNTEAFFGQGTRLTVV.